Listed below are T cell receptor beta chains from one sample, sequenced in a study of Graves' ophthalmopathy and Graves' hyperthyroidism. TCRdb ran MiXCR on the multiplex PCR reads and lists one entry per CDR3 protein. Of roughly 400,000 distinct CDR3 sequences listed, roughly 17% are singletons. Sequencing was done on a sample of peripheral blood. The receptors were gathered from an adult woman with stable Graves' hyperthyroidism. The CDR3 runs from the conserved cysteine through the conserved F or W. The D gene is left open where the match is weak. Size is stated for part of the rows, as once, few or many counts, or as a class when the clone is expanded.

v_call: TRBV29-1; clone_size: many; j_call: TRBJ2-6; d_call: .; cdr3_nt: TGCAGCGTCGTCCCGAGGGGTTCTGGGGCCAACGTCCTGACTTTC; cdr3_aa: CSVVPRGSGANVLTF
v_call: TRBV18; clone_size: .; j_call: TRBJ2-7; d_call: TRBD2; cdr3_nt: TGTGCCAGCTCGCCTAGCGGGAGCGGGACAGAGCAGTACTTC; cdr3_aa: CASSPSGSGTEQYF
v_call: TRBV6-2/TRBV6-3; clone_size: many; j_call: TRBJ2-5; d_call: TRBD1; cdr3_nt: TGTGCCAGCGCGCCCGACAGGGAAGAGACCCAGTACTTC; cdr3_aa: CASAPDREETQYF
v_call: TRBV2; clone_size: many; j_call: TRBJ1-1; d_call: .; cdr3_nt: TGTGCCAGCACCTTCGAGGGAACGGAAGCTTTCTTT; cdr3_aa: CASTFEGTEAFF
v_call: TRBV6-2/TRBV6-3; clone_size: many; j_call: TRBJ1-5; d_call: TRBD1; cdr3_nt: TGTGCCAGCAGTTATCTCAGGGGACAGACAAGGCCCCAGCATTTT; cdr3_aa: CASSYLRGQTRPQHF
v_call: TRBV6-1; clone_size: many; j_call: TRBJ1-2; d_call: .; cdr3_nt: TGTGCCAGCAGGGGGAACCGGGAGCCCGAGGGCTATGGCTACACCTTC; cdr3_aa: CASRGNREPEGYGYTF
v_call: TRBV12-3/TRBV12-4; clone_size: .; j_call: TRBJ2-4; d_call: TRBD2; cdr3_nt: TGTGCCAGCCAACCGACTAGCGGGGGCCCCATTCAGTACTTC; cdr3_aa: CASQPTSGGPIQYF
v_call: TRBV19; clone_size: many; j_call: TRBJ2-7; d_call: TRBD1; cdr3_nt: TGTGCCAGTAGTATAAGTCCTCGACAGGGGCCCTACGAGCAGTACTTC; cdr3_aa: CASSISPRQGPYEQYF
v_call: TRBV7-2; clone_size: few; j_call: TRBJ2-4; d_call: TRBD1; cdr3_nt: TGTGCCAGCAGCCCAAAAACAGGGGGCTCGGACATTCAGTACTTC; cdr3_aa: CASSPKTGGSDIQYF
v_call: TRBV5-6; clone_size: .; j_call: TRBJ2-7; d_call: TRBD2; cdr3_nt: TGTGCCATCAGCTTGGGGAGGGGTACCTACGAGCAGTACTTC; cdr3_aa: CAISLGRGTYEQYF
v_call: TRBV7-8; clone_size: many; j_call: TRBJ2-2; d_call: TRBD1; cdr3_nt: TGTGCCAGCAGCTCAAGGGGTACAGGGGCCGGGGAGCTGTTTTTT; cdr3_aa: CASSSRGTGAGELFF
v_call: TRBV7-8; clone_size: many; j_call: TRBJ2-5; d_call: TRBD1; cdr3_nt: TGTGCCAGCTCCAACAGGGGGCGAAGGATAGAGACCCAGTACTTC; cdr3_aa: CASSNRGRRIETQYF
v_call: TRBV10-3; clone_size: many; j_call: TRBJ2-7; d_call: .; cdr3_nt: TGTGCCATCAGTGAGTCGATCCGGCAGGGTCCCTACGAGCAGTACTTC; cdr3_aa: CAISESIRQGPYEQYF
v_call: TRBV29-1; clone_size: many; j_call: TRBJ2-7; d_call: TRBD2; cdr3_nt: TGCAGCGTTGTGGTCTGGGGGACTAACGAGCAGTACTTC; cdr3_aa: CSVVVWGTNEQYF
v_call: TRBV7-2; clone_size: many; j_call: TRBJ1-5; d_call: .; cdr3_nt: TGTGCCAGCAGCTTCAGGTTGAATCAGCCCCAGCATTTT; cdr3_aa: CASSFRLNQPQHF
v_call: TRBV15; clone_size: few; j_call: TRBJ2-2; d_call: TRBD2; cdr3_nt: TGTGCCACCAGCAGCGACTACGTTTTTACTAGCGGGAGGGCCACCGGGGAGCTGTTTTTT; cdr3_aa: CATSSDYVFTSGRATGELFF
v_call: TRBV9; clone_size: many; j_call: TRBJ1-1; d_call: .; cdr3_nt: TGTGCCAGCAGCCCCCAACAGGGCAGGAACACTGAAGCTTTCTTT; cdr3_aa: CASSPQQGRNTEAFF
v_call: TRBV28; clone_size: .; j_call: TRBJ1-6; d_call: .; cdr3_nt: TGTGCCAGCAGTTCGCCGACGATTCGGTCACCCCTCCACTTT; cdr3_aa: CASSSPTIRSPLHF
v_call: TRBV5-1; clone_size: .; j_call: TRBJ2-7; d_call: .; cdr3_nt: TGCGCCAGCAGCTTGGGAGAGACGTACCGGGGCTACGAGCAGTACTTC; cdr3_aa: CASSLGETYRGYEQYF
v_call: TRBV20-1; clone_size: few; j_call: TRBJ1-2; d_call: TRBD1; cdr3_nt: TGCAGTGCCCCCCCCCTGGGGACAGCTAACTATGGCTACACCTTC; cdr3_aa: CSAPPLGTANYGYTF
v_call: TRBV6-9; clone_size: many; j_call: TRBJ1-5; d_call: TRBD1; cdr3_nt: TGTGCCAGCAGTTATCCGGGACAGGGGGTGGATAGCAATCAGCCCCAGCATTTT; cdr3_aa: CASSYPGQGVDSNQPQHF
v_call: TRBV29-1; clone_size: many; j_call: TRBJ2-7; d_call: TRBD1; cdr3_nt: TGCAGCGTTGAGTGGACAGGGACTTACGAGCAGTACTTC; cdr3_aa: CSVEWTGTYEQYF
v_call: TRBV18; clone_size: .; j_call: TRBJ1-1; d_call: .; cdr3_nt: TGTGCCAGCTTACTTAAATGGGGGCCTATGAACACTGAAGCTTTCTTT; cdr3_aa: CASLLKWGPMNTEAFF
v_call: TRBV20-1; clone_size: many; j_call: TRBJ2-5; d_call: .; cdr3_nt: TGCAGTGCTAGTTGGGGGGGGCCCCAAGAGACCCAGTACTTC; cdr3_aa: CSASWGGPQETQYF
v_call: TRBV11-2; clone_size: few; j_call: TRBJ2-7; d_call: TRBD2; cdr3_nt: TGTGCCAGCAGCCCTACGCGGGGGATTGACGAGCAGTACTTC; cdr3_aa: CASSPTRGIDEQYF
v_call: TRBV6-1; clone_size: many; j_call: TRBJ1-6; d_call: TRBD1; cdr3_nt: TGTGCCAGCAGCCCTCGGACAGGGAATTCACCCCTCCACTTT; cdr3_aa: CASSPRTGNSPLHF
v_call: TRBV2; clone_size: few; j_call: TRBJ2-5; d_call: .; cdr3_nt: TGTGCCAGCTGTCCCGGGACCCCCCGAGGAGAGACCCAGTACTTC; cdr3_aa: CASCPGTPRGETQYF
v_call: TRBV5-1; clone_size: .; j_call: TRBJ2-2; d_call: .; cdr3_nt: TGCGCCAGCAGCTTGGCCTGGGCAACCGGGGAGCTGTTTTTT; cdr3_aa: CASSLAWATGELFF
v_call: TRBV7-2; clone_size: many; j_call: TRBJ2-7; d_call: TRBD1; cdr3_nt: TGTGCCAGCAGCTGGGACAGAGGACCCTACGAGCAGTACTTC; cdr3_aa: CASSWDRGPYEQYF
v_call: TRBV2; clone_size: many; j_call: TRBJ1-6; d_call: .; cdr3_nt: TGTGCCAGCAGTGACGAGGTTTCGACTGGACCCATGGGTTCACCCCTCCACTTT; cdr3_aa: CASSDEVSTGPMGSPLHF
v_call: TRBV12-3/TRBV12-4; clone_size: many; j_call: TRBJ2-2; d_call: .; cdr3_nt: TGTGCCAGCAGGCAAATACAGGGTACCGGGGAGCTGTTTTTT; cdr3_aa: CASRQIQGTGELFF
v_call: TRBV12-3/TRBV12-4; clone_size: .; j_call: TRBJ1-2; d_call: .; cdr3_nt: TGTGCCAGCAGTTTAGGGGGCGTGGCAGGGTTTGGCTACACCTTC; cdr3_aa: CASSLGGVAGFGYTF
v_call: TRBV27; clone_size: many; j_call: TRBJ1-1; d_call: .; cdr3_nt: TGTGCCAGCAGTCAGGGGCTCGGGTTGAACACTGAAGCTTTCTTT; cdr3_aa: CASSQGLGLNTEAFF
v_call: TRBV25-1; clone_size: many; j_call: TRBJ1-6; d_call: .; cdr3_nt: TGTGCCAGCAGTGGGGCGAATTCACCCCTCCACTTT; cdr3_aa: CASSGANSPLHF
v_call: TRBV6-5; clone_size: many; j_call: TRBJ1-5; d_call: .; cdr3_nt: TGTGCCAGCAGTTACTCCACCCCCCGGGGCAGGGAAGGTCGCTATGGCAATCAGCCCCAGCATTTT; cdr3_aa: CASSYSTPRGREGRYGNQPQHF
v_call: TRBV27; clone_size: many; j_call: TRBJ2-7; d_call: .; cdr3_nt: TGTGCCAGCAGTCGCACACGTAACTCCTACGAGCAGTACTTC; cdr3_aa: CASSRTRNSYEQYF
v_call: TRBV18; clone_size: .; j_call: TRBJ1-1; d_call: .; cdr3_nt: TGTGCCAGCTCACGAGAAGTCGGGAAGGAAGCTTTCTTT; cdr3_aa: CASSREVGKEAFF
v_call: TRBV15; clone_size: many; j_call: TRBJ2-2; d_call: TRBD1; cdr3_nt: TGTGCCACCAGCAGAGGGACAGGGGACACCGGGGAGCTGTTTTTT; cdr3_aa: CATSRGTGDTGELFF
v_call: TRBV19; clone_size: many; j_call: TRBJ2-7; d_call: .; cdr3_nt: TGTGCCAGTAGTAACAACAAGGACCGTGAGCAGTACTTC; cdr3_aa: CASSNNKDREQYF
v_call: TRBV9; clone_size: many; j_call: TRBJ2-5; d_call: .; cdr3_nt: TGTGCCAGCAGCGTATCTGCTCAAGAGACCCAGTACTTC; cdr3_aa: CASSVSAQETQYF
v_call: TRBV18; clone_size: few; j_call: TRBJ2-7; d_call: .; cdr3_nt: TGTGCCAGCTCTCTCCCTGGGGCGGGCTCGGAGGAGCAGTACTTC; cdr3_aa: CASSLPGAGSEEQYF
v_call: TRBV19; clone_size: once; j_call: TRBJ2-7; d_call: .; cdr3_nt: TGTGCCAGCAGTGGCGGGGGACAGTCCCCAGTTTTCTCCTACGAGCAGTACTTC; cdr3_aa: CASSGGGQSPVFSYEQYF
v_call: TRBV4-3; clone_size: many; j_call: TRBJ2-7; d_call: .; cdr3_nt: TGCGCCAGCAGCCATACACACTCCTACGAGCAGTACTTC; cdr3_aa: CASSHTHSYEQYF
v_call: TRBV9; clone_size: many; j_call: TRBJ2-5; d_call: TRBD2; cdr3_nt: TGTGCCAGCAGCGGAGAGCGTCGGGACTACCCCCAAGAGACCCAGTACTTC; cdr3_aa: CASSGERRDYPQETQYF
v_call: TRBV19; clone_size: many; j_call: TRBJ2-2; d_call: TRBD1; cdr3_nt: TGTGCCAGTAGTATGAGGGGGCAGGGTTACACCGGGGAGCTGTTTTTT; cdr3_aa: CASSMRGQGYTGELFF
v_call: TRBV9; clone_size: many; j_call: TRBJ2-7; d_call: .; cdr3_nt: TGTGCCAGCAGCCCGTCTGGGGGCGCGTCATCCCAGTACTTC; cdr3_aa: CASSPSGGASSQYF
v_call: TRBV28; clone_size: many; j_call: TRBJ1-3; d_call: TRBD1; cdr3_nt: TGTGCCAGCAGTCGACAGGGGGTTGGAAACACCATATATTTT; cdr3_aa: CASSRQGVGNTIYF
v_call: TRBV7-2; clone_size: many; j_call: TRBJ1-6; d_call: TRBD1; cdr3_nt: TGTGCCAGCAGCCCCCAGGGGGCCCAGGTGGATTCACCCCTCCACTTT; cdr3_aa: CASSPQGAQVDSPLHF
v_call: TRBV29-1; clone_size: many; j_call: TRBJ1-2; d_call: .; cdr3_nt: TGCAGCGAGTGGACAGCCAACTATGGCTACACCTTC; cdr3_aa: CSEWTANYGYTF
v_call: TRBV28; clone_size: few; j_call: TRBJ1-1; d_call: TRBD1; cdr3_nt: TGTGCCAGCAGTTTGACCGGGACAGGTAGTGGCACTGAAGCTTTCTTT; cdr3_aa: CASSLTGTGSGTEAFF
v_call: TRBV12-3/TRBV12-4; clone_size: many; j_call: TRBJ1-6; d_call: .; cdr3_nt: TGTGCCAGCAGTCTCTGGACTAACCGCGGTTTTAATTCACCCCTCCACTTT; cdr3_aa: CASSLWTNRGFNSPLHF
v_call: TRBV7-2; clone_size: many; j_call: TRBJ1-6; d_call: .; cdr3_nt: TGTGCCAGCAGCTTAAGGGGCTCACCCCTCCACTTT; cdr3_aa: CASSLRGSPLHF
v_call: TRBV20-1; clone_size: .; j_call: TRBJ1-2; d_call: TRBD1; cdr3_nt: TGCAGTGCGAGACAGGGGGCGCGGGACTATGGCTACACCTTC; cdr3_aa: CSARQGARDYGYTF
v_call: TRBV4-3; clone_size: many; j_call: TRBJ2-5; d_call: .; cdr3_nt: TGCGCCAGCAAATCCTCGACGGCCACCCTATACCAAGAGACCCAGTACTTC; cdr3_aa: CASKSSTATLYQETQYF
v_call: TRBV15; clone_size: many; j_call: TRBJ2-7; d_call: .; cdr3_nt: TGTGCCACCAGCAGACCCTACCCGATGACGGAGCAGTACTTC; cdr3_aa: CATSRPYPMTEQYF
v_call: TRBV28; clone_size: few; j_call: TRBJ2-7; d_call: TRBD1; cdr3_nt: TGTGCCAGCAGTACGAGACCGGGACAGGGGATACCCTACGAGCAGTACTTC; cdr3_aa: CASSTRPGQGIPYEQYF
v_call: TRBV6-1; clone_size: .; j_call: TRBJ1-5; d_call: TRBD1; cdr3_nt: TGTGCCAGCAGAACCGGGACAGGGGCGCGTCAGCCCCAGCATTTT; cdr3_aa: CASRTGTGARQPQHF
v_call: TRBV7-2; clone_size: many; j_call: TRBJ1-1; d_call: .; cdr3_nt: TGTGCCAGCAGCTTAGTAGACGGGTGGGGCACTGAAGCTTTCTTT; cdr3_aa: CASSLVDGWGTEAFF
v_call: TRBV11-1; clone_size: many; j_call: TRBJ2-5; d_call: .; cdr3_nt: TGTGCCAGCAGCTTACGGCGGGACAGCCGGGTCGGAGGGACCCAGTACTTC; cdr3_aa: CASSLRRDSRVGGTQYF